This paragraph covers one TCR beta chain sequence. The data are from a study of blood T cell repertoires in COVID-19. Study overall: Samples taken during acute and convalescent COVID-19 were collected in the United States, Italy and Spain. T cells, B-cell-depleted T cells, or PBMCs provided the cDNA or gDNA that served as material.

The germline gives CDR1 SGHAT, CDR2 FQNNGV. This CDR3 is built from 14 residues. V was clipped by 5 bases and J by 6 bases; unmatched bases: 4. Original processing notes: Reference gene primer amplification yielded estimated nucleated cell counts. Sequencing used immunoSEQ multiplex PCR; TCRdb keeps in-frame clones, though not all of them. D and trimming come from the DNA, and the V and J calls and clone size come from that table. The sample has around 150,000 clones; roughly nine tenths are singletons. The genes are TRBV11-2 and TRBJ1-6; TRBD1 matches 7 bases. The TCR was taken from a young man with acute or convalescent COVID-19. The specimen was peripheral blood. The CDR3 region has the DNA TGTGCCAGCAGCACCAGACAGGGTAATTCACCCCTCCACTTT. This sequence encodes CASSTRQGNSPLHF. Based on the CDR3 plus reference TRBV11-2 and TRBJ1-6, the full variable domain is EAGVAQSPRYKIIEKRQSVAFWCNPISGHATLYWYQQILGQGPKLLIQFQNNGVVDDSQLPKDRFSAERLKGVDSTLKIQPAKLEDSAVYLCASSTRQGNSPLHFGNGTRLTVT.